This T cell receptor beta chain was profiled in a study of T-cell memory formation after mild COVID-19. In this sample, this clonotype turned up many times. Its antigen is unknown. The CDR3 spans 17 residues. V gave up 2 bases and J gave up 3 bases; unmatched junction bases: 11. TCRdb used MiXCR to reprocess the 5' RACE reads, holding one entry per CDR3 protein. The sample has about 33,000 distinct CDR3 sequences; approximately 21% are singletons. General study results and limits: Within pre-infection memory, some responding clones were found, suggesting cross-reactive memory joined. Contracting CD4+ clones lay largely in CM and EM, with CD8+ ones residing in EMRA.

The chain couples TRBV12-3 or TRBV12-4 to TRBJ2-7; 9 nucleotides agree with TRBD1. The sequence derives from an adult who had mild COVID-19 (a few samples of this study predate the infection). Cell type and time point are not known. Sequenced input: PBMCs or a T cell subset sorted from them (not recorded which). CDR3 nucleotides: TGTGCCAGCAGTTTATACCGGGGACAGGGTGGTAACTACGAGCAGTACTTC. This encodes CASSLYRGQGGNYEQYF.